Each of the 10 T cell receptor beta chains below was sequenced from the same sample in a study of Ad26.COV2.S vaccination and SARS-CoV-2 variants. Here immunoSEQ multiplex PCR was the method, and the copy in TCRdb shows in-frame clones only, minus some. The table records a few hundred thousand clones, 70% to 90% of them present only once. Regarding treatment: around 19 received Ad26.COV2.S at low or high dose, single or two shots; several received placebo; per-sample allocation not given. Collection of the samples took place on day 63 after the first injection of vaccine or placebo. The material sequenced was peripheral blood, taken in a trial of Ad26.COV2.S vaccine versus placebo. These receptors were taken from a person aged 18-60 years who received the Ad26.COV2.S COVID-19 vaccine or a placebo.

This chain joins TRBV6-6 and TRBJ2-1, with 15 bases that match TRBD2. V lost 5 bases to trimming and J lost 7 bases; unmatched junction nucleotides: 6. Germline CDR1 MNHNY, CDR2 SVGAGI (reference sequence). This CDR3 has 16 amino acids. CDR3 amino acids: CASSPGLAGGLNEQFF. CDR3 in DNA: TGTGCCAGCAGTCCCGGACTAGCGGGAGGGCTGAATGAGCAGTTCTTC.

This clone appeared a few times. The chain has TRBV15 and TRBJ2-2; possibly TRBD1 or TRBD2 for D (5 bases each). The V end was cut by 5 bases, the J end by 3 bases, with 13 bases between. Germline V gene sequence: CDR1 LNHNV, CDR2 YYDKDF (reference sequence). CDR3 length equals 15 residues. As DNA, the CDR3 is TGTGCCACCAGCTGGGGACCAGGAGACACCGGGGAGCTGTTTTTT. This translates into CATSWGPGDTGELFF.

This chain links TRBV7-9 with TRBJ2-3, with TRBD2 identical over 8 bases. Germline assignment: CDR1 SEHNR and CDR2 FQNEAQ (reference sequence). The CDR3 is 16 amino acids. The J segment lost 1 base and the V segment lost 5 bases, leaving 8 bases of the junction unmatched. CDR3 in DNA: TGTGCCAGCAGCCCTTCTAGAGCGGGGGGCACAGATACGCAGTATTTT. Translating gives CASSPSRAGGTDTQYF.

V gene TRBV2 combines with J gene TRBJ2-1; weak D call: TRBD2 (7 bases). CDR1 is SNHLY, CDR2 FYNNEI, per germline. This CDR3 has 14 amino acids. V lost 2 bases to trimming and J lost 8 bases, with 13 bases between them. The CDR3 region is CASSEWGGAYEQFF. In nucleotides, the CDR3 is TGTGCCAGCAGTGAATGGGGGGGGGCCTATGAGCAGTTCTTC.

V is TRBV30 and J is TRBJ2-3; D call uncertain. In germline, CDR1 is GTSNPN, CDR2 SVGIG (reference sequence). V lost 0 bases and J lost 2, with 12 bases in between. This CDR3 comprises 15 residues. The CDR3 DNA reads as TGTGCCTGGAGTGTAGGGCGCACTTCCACAGATACGCAGTATTTT. It encodes CAWSVGRTSTDTQYF. Full variable domain (rest looked up from reference TRBV30 and TRBJ2-3): SQTIHQWPATLVQPVGSPLSLECTVEGTSNPNLYWYRQAAGRGLQLLFYSVGIGQISSEVPQNLSASRPQDRQFILSSKKLLLSDSGFYLCAWSVGRTSTDTQYFGPGTRLTVL.

V usage is TRBV18 and J usage is TRBJ2-7; D possibly matches TRBD1 or TRBD2 (5 bases each). The CDR3 is 15 amino acids. Trimming stripped 2 bases from V and 3 bases from J, with 14 bases between. Per the germline V gene, CDR1 is KGHSH and CDR2 is LQKENI. CDR3 loop: CASSPDAGTLYEQYF. The CDR3, as DNA: TGTGCCAGCTCACCAGACGCAGGGACGCTCTACGAGCAGTACTTC.

V usage is TRBV7-2 and J usage is TRBJ2-1; TRBD2 might be the D (6 bases). Germline V CDR1 and CDR2: SGHTA, FQGNSA. Trimming stripped 4 bases from V and 2 bases from J, with 18 bases between. The CDR3 has 17 amino acids. The CDR3 protein is CASSSSWGKRAYNEQFF. Here the CDR3 DNA reads TGTGCCAGCAGCTCTTCCTGGGGAAAGCGGGCCTACAATGAGCAGTTCTTC.

The rearrangement joins TRBV4-1 to TRBJ1-6; a possible D gene is TRBD1 (6 bases). In germline, CDR1 is MGHRA, CDR2 YSYEKL. V was cut by 0 bases and J by 8 bases, with 20 bases left in between. This CDR3 contains 18 residues. CDR3 DNA: TGCGCCAGCAGCCAAGATCGAACTCAGGGGATGCTGCATTCACCCCTCCACTTT. It yields the protein CASSQDRTQGMLHSPLHF.

V gene TRBV4-2 combines with J gene TRBJ1-2; 10 bases are shared with TRBD1. CDR3 length: 15 amino acids. Looked up from germline, CDR1 is LGHNA and CDR2 is YNFKEQ. The ends lost 3 bases at V and 5 bases at J; junction bases unmatched: 6. CDR3 sequence (DNA): TGTGCCAGCAGCCATCCTTGGACAGGGGGGTATGGCTACACCTTC. Translated, it gives CASSHPWTGGYGYTF.

Only one count was recorded for this clone. The CDR3 protein is CASSHQGAGSYEQYF. The CDR3 DNA follows: TGTGCCAGCAGCCACCAGGGGGCTGGGTCCTACGAGCAGTACTTC. The chain employs TRBV5-8 and TRBJ2-7; 8 positions match TRBD1. The CDR3 covers 15 residues. With V trimmed by 4 bases and J by 1 base, 7 bases remained unmatched. CDR1 is SGHTS, CDR2 YDEGEE, per germline.